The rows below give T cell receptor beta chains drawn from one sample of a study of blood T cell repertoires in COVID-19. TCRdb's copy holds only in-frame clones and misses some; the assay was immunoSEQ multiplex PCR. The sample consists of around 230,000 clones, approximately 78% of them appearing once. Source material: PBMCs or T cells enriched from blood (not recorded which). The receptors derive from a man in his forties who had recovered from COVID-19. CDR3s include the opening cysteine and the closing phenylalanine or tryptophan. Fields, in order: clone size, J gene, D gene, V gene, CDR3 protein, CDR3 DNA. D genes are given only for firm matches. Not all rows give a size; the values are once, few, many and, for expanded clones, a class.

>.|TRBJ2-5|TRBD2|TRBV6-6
CAISLQRGGRETQYF
TGTGCCATATCCCTCCAGCGGGGGGGCCGGGAGACCCAGTACTTC
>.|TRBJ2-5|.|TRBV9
CASSVEEGALGTQYF
TGTGCCAGCAGCGTAGAGGAGGGGGCCCTGGGGACCCAGTACTTC
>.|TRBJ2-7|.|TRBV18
CASSPAADSYEQYF
TGTGCCAGCTCACCAGCGGCGGATTCCTACGAGCAGTACTTC
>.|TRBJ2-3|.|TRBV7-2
CASGYRGGTDTQYF
TGTGCCAGCGGGTATAGGGGGGGAACAGATACGCAGTATTTT
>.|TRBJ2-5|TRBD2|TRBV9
CASSPRLAGLQETQYF
TGTGCCAGCAGCCCCCGACTAGCGGGCCTCCAAGAGACCCAGTACTTC
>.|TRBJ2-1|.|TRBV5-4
CASSLGPDEQFF
TGTGCCAGCAGCTTGGGGCCCGATGAGCAGTTCTTC
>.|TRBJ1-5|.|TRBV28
CASSLLRQPQHF
TGTGCCAGCAGTTTACTCCGGCAGCCCCAGCATTTT
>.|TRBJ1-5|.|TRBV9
CASSVVNGDSANQPQHF
TGTGCCAGCAGCGTAGTAAATGGTGACAGCGCTAATCAGCCCCAGCATTTT
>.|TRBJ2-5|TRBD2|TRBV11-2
CASRTSGSHETQYF
TGTGCCAGTCGGACTAGCGGGAGCCACGAGACCCAGTACTTC
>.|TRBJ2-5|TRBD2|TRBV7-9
CASSPGTSGLGETQYF
TGTGCCAGCAGCCCAGGGACTAGCGGGCTGGGGGAGACCCAGTACTTC
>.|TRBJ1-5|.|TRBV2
CASSELRNNQPQHF
TGTGCCAGCAGTGAATTGAGAAACAATCAGCCCCAGCATTTT
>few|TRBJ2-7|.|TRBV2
CASGGRRRTEQYF
TGTGCCTCCGGGGGTCGGCGACGTACCGAGCAGTACTTC
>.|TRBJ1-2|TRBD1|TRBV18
CASSPGTGGHGYTF
TGTGCCAGCTCTCCCGGGACAGGGGGCCATGGCTACACCTTC
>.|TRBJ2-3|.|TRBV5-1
CASSLAGTGGDTQYF
TGCGCCAGCAGCTTAGCCGGGACCGGGGGAGATACGCAGTATTTT
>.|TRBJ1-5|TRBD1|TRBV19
CASKRDSNNQPQHF
TGTGCCAGTAAACGGGACAGTAACAATCAGCCCCAGCATTTT
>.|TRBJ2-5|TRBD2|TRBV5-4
CASSHHLAGVMVETQYF
TGTGCCAGCAGTCACCATCTAGCGGGGGTAATGGTAGAGACCCAGTACTTC
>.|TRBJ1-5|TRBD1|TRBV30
CAWSLTGGGNQPQHF
TGTGCCTGGAGCCTCACAGGGGGGGGCAATCAGCCCCAGCATTTT
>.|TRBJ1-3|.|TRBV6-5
CASLREPISGNTIYF
TGTGCCAGCCTAAGGGAGCCAATTTCTGGAAACACCATATATTTT
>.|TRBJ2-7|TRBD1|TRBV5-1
CASSLAAGAGGFSYEQYF
TGCGCCAGCAGCTTGGCAGCTGGGGCAGGGGGTTTCTCCTACGAGCAGTACTTC
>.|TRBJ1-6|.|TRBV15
CATSRGQDNSPLHF
TGTGCCACCAGCAGAGGACAGGATAATTCACCCCTCCACTTT
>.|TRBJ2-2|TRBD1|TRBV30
CAWTRQGPTGELFF
TGTGCCTGGACCCGACAGGGACCCACCGGGGAGCTGTTTTTT
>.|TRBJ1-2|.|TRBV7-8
CASSSQGLGAPGYTF
TGTGCCAGCAGCTCCCAGGGTTTGGGGGCGCCCGGCTACACCTTC
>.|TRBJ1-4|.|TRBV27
CASSLFGEGKKLFF
TGTGCCAGCAGTTTATTTGGGGAGGGGAAAAAACTGTTTTTT
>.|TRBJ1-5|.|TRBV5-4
CASSFSGQPQHF
TGTGCCAGCAGCTTTTCGGGTCAGCCCCAGCATTTT
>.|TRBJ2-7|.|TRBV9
CASSAQITSYEQYF
TGTGCCAGCAGCGCCCAGATTACCTCCTACGAGCAGTACTTC
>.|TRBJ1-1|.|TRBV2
CASSARPPGLQILNTEAFF
TGTGCCAGCAGTGCTCGACCGCCGGGACTTCAGATATTGAACACTGAAGCTTTCTTT
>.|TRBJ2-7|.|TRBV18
CASSPVQSYEQYF
TGTGCCAGCTCACCGGTACAATCCTACGAGCAGTACTTC
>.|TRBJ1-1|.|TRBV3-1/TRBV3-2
CASSLGHVNTEAFF
TGTGCCAGCAGCCTGGGACACGTGAACACTGAAGCTTTCTTT
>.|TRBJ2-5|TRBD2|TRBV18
CASSPTSGGPQETQYF
TGTGCCAGCTCACCGACTAGCGGGGGGCCCCAAGAGACCCAGTACTTC
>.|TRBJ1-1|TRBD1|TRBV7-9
CASSGQGMGNTEAFF
TGTGCCAGCAGCGGACAGGGGATGGGTAACACTGAAGCTTTCTTT
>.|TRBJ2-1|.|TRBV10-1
CASSEGPSPPYNEQFF
TGCGCCAGCAGTGAGGGCCCTTCCCCTCCCTACAATGAGCAGTTCTTC
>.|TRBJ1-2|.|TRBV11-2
CASSPHRNNYGYTF
TGTGCCAGCAGCCCACACAGGAATAACTATGGCTACACCTTC
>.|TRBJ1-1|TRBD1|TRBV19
CASRLGQGNTEAFF
TGTGCCAGTAGATTGGGACAGGGGAACACTGAAGCTTTCTTT
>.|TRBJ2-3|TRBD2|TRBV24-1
CATSVRAGVTDTQYF
TGTGCCACCAGTGTTCGGGCGGGAGTCACAGATACGCAGTATTTT
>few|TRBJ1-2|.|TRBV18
CASSRGFLDYGYTF
TGTGCCAGCTCCCGAGGGTTCCTGGACTATGGCTACACCTTC
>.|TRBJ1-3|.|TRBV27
CASSQGYGNTIYF
TGTGCCAGCTCACAGGGTTATGGAAACACCATATATTTT
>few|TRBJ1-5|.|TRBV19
CASQRDIYQPQHF
TGTGCCAGTCAGCGGGACATTTATCAGCCCCAGCATTTT
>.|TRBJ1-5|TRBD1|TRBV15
CATSRDLMRGRVSQPQHF
TGTGCCACCAGCAGAGATCTTATGAGGGGGCGAGTTAGTCAGCCCCAGCATTTT
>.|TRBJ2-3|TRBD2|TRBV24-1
CATSVGGGYRSTDTQYF
TGTGCCACCAGTGTCGGCGGGGGGTACCGAAGCACAGATACGCAGTATTTT
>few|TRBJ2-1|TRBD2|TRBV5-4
CASSSRGRGGEQFF
TGTGCCAGCAGCTCCCGCGGGAGGGGAGGTGAGCAGTTCTTC
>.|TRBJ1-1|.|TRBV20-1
CSAGGAPGAFF
TGCAGCGCGGGAGGGGCCCCGGGAGCTTTCTTT